The next 21 T cell receptor beta chains were all read from a single sample in a study of blood T cell repertoires in COVID-19. The repertoire was sequenced with immunoSEQ multiplex PCR; TCRdb's copy has only in-frame clones and lacks some. The table lists more than 20,000 clones, around 82% of them singletons. Specimen: peripheral blood. The receptors originated from a man aged 55 to 69 with active COVID-19.

This clone has only one observation. V usage is TRBV5-1 and J usage is TRBJ2-1, with 8 bases lining up with TRBD1. Unmatched junction bases numbered 5, after V lost 2 bases and J lost 7 bases. The CDR3 sequence is 14 residues long. Germline assignment: CDR1 SGHRS and CDR2 YFSETQ. The CDR3: CASSLWTGMNEQFF. CDR3 bases: TGCGCCAGCAGCTTATGGACAGGGATGAATGAGCAGTTCTTC.

This clone was recorded only once. The CDR3 protein is CASSQEIATVVETQYF. Written as DNA, the CDR3 is TGCGCCAGCAGCCAAGAGATAGCGACTGTCGTTGAGACCCAGTACTTC. The J gene is TRBJ2-5, the V gene TRBV4-1, with TRBD2 as a possible D gene (5 bases). V was shortened by 0 bases and J by 5 bases, with 16 bases between the two germline ends. The CDR3 spans 16 residues. Germline CDR1 and CDR2: MGHRA and YSYEKL.

The rearrangement uses TRBV2 and TRBJ2-5, with 10 bases lining up with TRBD2. CDR1 and CDR2 (germline): SNHLY, FYNNEI. This CDR3 region has 15 residues. Trimming removed 11 bases from V and 11 bases from J; junction bases left unmatched: 20. The CDR3 loop is CAGLSLAGVLDHQYF. In DNA, the CDR3 is TGTGCCGGCCTCTCCCTAGCGGGAGTCCTCGATCATCAGTACTTC.

This clone is judged medium-sized. Other DNA sequences in this sample translate to the same CDR3. The chain couples TRBV4-1 to TRBJ2-7, with a possible D match to TRBD2 (5 bases). V lost 0 bases, J lost 1 base, and 7 bases lay in between. Germline V gene data show CDR1 as MGHRA and CDR2 as YSYEKL. CDR3 size: 14 residues. The chain's CDR3 is CASSQDGGSYEQYF. CDR3 nucleotides: TGCGCCAGCAGCCAAGATGGAGGATCCTACGAGCAGTACTTC.

This sequence joins TRBV15 and TRBJ2-5, with 13 bases fitting TRBD2. The CDR3 spans 15 residues. Germline trimming cut 5 bases from V and 2 bases from J; bases unmatched to any gene: 2. The V gene's germline CDR1 is LNHNV and CDR2 YYDKDF (reference sequence). The CDR3 here is CATSLGLAGQETQYF. For the CDR3, the DNA is TGTGCCACCAGCCTGGGACTAGCGGGACAAGAGACCCAGTACTTC.

This clone came up many times. J is TRBJ1-1 and V is TRBV27; tentatively, D is TRBD1 (6 bases). Germline CDR1 is MNHEY and CDR2 is SMNVEV (reference sequence). The CDR3 totals 13 residues. The V and J ends lost 7 bases and 0 bases respectively, with 9 bases between them. CDR3 in DNA: TGTGCCAGCACCACAGGGCTGAACACTGAAGCTTTCTTT. Protein product: CASTTGLNTEAFF.

The J gene is TRBJ2-1, the V gene TRBV18, with 12 bases that match TRBD2. CDR1 is KGHSH, CDR2 LQKENI, per germline. J was trimmed by 7 bases and V by 0 bases; bases with no gene match: 10. The CDR3 is 18 amino acids. Here the CDR3 DNA reads TGTGCCAGCTCACCACCCACCCTAGCGGGAGGGCCATGGAATGAGCAGTTCTTC. It codes for CASSPPTLAGGPWNEQFF.

The chain couples TRBV7-9 to TRBJ2-7; 7 positions match TRBD1. This CDR3 region has 13 residues. The J segment lost 2 bases and the V segment lost 5 bases, leaving 3 bases of the junction unmatched. Germline assignment: CDR1 SEHNR and CDR2 FQNEAQ (reference sequence). CDR3 amino acids: CASSNDRAYEQYF. In DNA, the CDR3 is TGTGCCAGCAGCAACGACAGGGCCTACGAGCAGTACTTC.

This clone was counted only a few times. The chain uses TRBV4-2 and TRBJ2-1; tentative D call: TRBD1 (5 bases). Germline V lookup: CDR1 LGHNA, CDR2 YNFKEQ. The CDR3 loop spans 14 amino acids. Trimming removed 1 base at V and 5 bases at J, with 9 bases between. The CDR3, as DNA: TGTGCCAGCAGCCAAGCCCAGGACAACAATGAGCAGTTCTTC. As protein: CASSQAQDNNEQFF.

A single count supports this clone. The gene calls are TRBV7-6 and TRBJ2-3, with 15 bases fitting TRBD2. This CDR3 is built from 16 residues. Germline V CDR1 and CDR2: SGHVS, FNYEAQ. After removal of 5 bases from V and 5 bases from J, the junction contained 5 bases not matched to a gene. CDR3 protein: CASSRGLAGGGDTQYF. The DNA for the CDR3 is TGTGCCAGCAGCCGGGGACTAGCGGGAGGAGGAGATACGCAGTATTTT. Full variable domain (rest looked up from reference TRBV7-6 and TRBJ2-3): GAGVSQSPRYKVTKRGQDVALRCDPISGHVSLYWYRQALGQGPEFLTYFNYEAQQDKSGLPNDRFSAERPEGSISTLTIQRTEQRDSAMYRCASSRGLAGGGDTQYFGPGTRLTVL.

The CDR3 coding sequence is TGTGCCAGCAGTCTGGGGGGACAGGGTCGGGATGGCTACACCTTC. Its translation: CASSLGGQGRDGYTF. The J gene is TRBJ1-2, the V gene TRBV6-6; 9 bases are shared with TRBD1. The V gene's germline CDR1 is MNHNY and CDR2 SVGAGI (reference sequence). There are 15 residues in the CDR3. J gave up 6 bases and V 5 bases, and 10 bases lay outside the gene matches.

The rearrangement uses TRBV5-5 and TRBJ2-7; 11 bases line up with TRBD1. The CDR3 is 16 residues long. CDR1 and CDR2 from the germline V gene are SGHKS and YYEKEE (reference sequence). With V trimmed by 3 bases and J by 4 bases, 9 bases remained unmatched. CDR3 sequence reads: CASSSPLGQGAYEQYF. Written as DNA, the CDR3 is TGTGCCAGCAGCTCGCCTTTAGGACAGGGGGCTTACGAGCAGTACTTC.

This clone was recorded a few times. The chain carries TRBV13 and TRBJ2-2; tentative D call: TRBD1 (6 bases). Germline CDR1 is PRHDT and CDR2 is FYEKMQ (reference sequence). The CDR3 is made up of 14 amino acids. Trimming took 6 bases from V and 7 from J, leaving 15 bases between them. This CDR3 is CASRPFSRGGELFF. In DNA, the CDR3 is TGTGCCAGCAGGCCCTTTAGCAGGGGCGGGGAGCTGTTTTTT. Based on the CDR3 plus reference TRBV13 and TRBJ2-2, the full variable domain is AAGVIQSPRHLIKEKRETATLKCYPIPRHDTVYWYQQGPGQDPQFLISFYEKMQSDKGSIPDRFSAQQFSDYHSELNMSSLELGDSALYFCASRPFSRGGELFFGEGSRLTVL.

The sample holds a few counts of this clone. CDR3 DNA: TGTGCCAGCAGCCTCAGTGTTAACACTGAAGCTTTCTTT. Translating gives CASSLSVNTEAFF. The chain carries TRBV28 and TRBJ1-1; D gene uncertain. V was cut by 6 bases and J by 2 bases, with 10 bases left in between. Germline V gene sequence: CDR1 MDHEN, CDR2 SYDVKM. The CDR3 is made up of 13 amino acids.

This clone was counted only a few times. The chain combines TRBV7-6 with TRBJ2-1; 11 bases match TRBD2. The germline V gene encodes CDR1 SGHVS and CDR2 FNYEAQ. The CDR3 covers 15 residues. The V and J ends lost 5 bases and 3 bases, in that order; junction bases with no gene match: 3. The CDR3 sequence is CASSPLAGVYNEQFF. The CDR3 DNA reads TGTGCCAGCAGCCCACTAGCGGGAGTCTACAATGAGCAGTTCTTC.

Comment on this clone: The junction departs from germline at one end; a sequencing error may be responsible. J is TRBJ2-7 and V is TRBV7-7, with TRBD1 matching over 7 bases. The CDR3 totals 16 residues. Germline V gives CDR1 SSHAT, CDR2 FNYEAQ (reference sequence). CDR3 nucleotide sequence: TGTGCTAGCAGCTTAGCTCGATCACGACAGGGTAACGAGCAGTACTTC. It encodes CASSLARSRQGNEQYF.

As DNA, the CDR3 is TGTGCCAGCTCACCTACTCAGGGTAATGAGCAGTTCTTC. Its translation: CASSPTQGNEQFF. The chain recombines TRBV18 with TRBJ2-1; D is possibly TRBD1 (5 bases). CDR3 length: 13 residues. V gave up 3 bases and J gave up 7 bases, with 10 bases separating them. Germline CDR1 KGHSH, CDR2 LQKENI. Full variable domain (missing parts from reference TRBV18 and TRBJ2-1): NAGVMQNPRHLVRRRGQEARLRCSPMKGHSHVYWYRQLPEEGLKFMVYLQKENIIDESGMPKERFSAEFPKEGPSILRIQQVVRGDSAAYFCASSPTQGNEQFFGPGTRLTVL.

The chain employs TRBV27 and TRBJ1-6; D remains unclear. Germline-derived CDR1 and CDR2 are MNHEY and SMNVEV (reference sequence). The CDR3 is made up of 13 amino acids. V lost 3 bases and J lost 11, with 11 bases in between. CDR3 in amino acids: CASSFSKSPPLHF. CDR3 nucleotides: TGTGCCAGCAGTTTCTCTAAATCGCCACCCCTCCACTTT.

The gene calls are TRBV7-2 and TRBJ1-2; 10 bases match TRBD1. Germline loops: CDR1 SGHTA, CDR2 FQGNSA. The CDR3 loop spans 17 amino acids. J lost 4 bases, V lost 3 bases, and 11 bases had no gene match. In DNA, the CDR3 is TGTGCCAGCAGCTTGGGGCTCCGGGACAGGGGATCCTATGGCTACACCTTC. Amino acids: CASSLGLRDRGSYGYTF.

The genes are TRBV9 and TRBJ2-2; 7 nucleotides line up with TRBD1. The V gene end was trimmed by 0 bases and the J gene end by 4 bases; junction bases not matched to a gene: 9. Germline V gene sequence: CDR1 SGDLS, CDR2 YYNGEE. The CDR3 has 17 amino acids. CDR3 in DNA: TGTGCCAGCAGCGTAGTTGACAGGGTCGTTGGCACCGGGGAGCTGTTTTTT. Protein: CASSVVDRVVGTGELFF.

The chain links TRBV29-1 to TRBJ2-1; 13 bases line up with TRBD2. CDR3 length equals 16 residues. CDR1 and CDR2 (germline): SQVTM, ANQGSEA. J lost 7 bases, V lost 0 bases, and 6 bases had no gene match. In DNA, the CDR3 is TGCAGCGTTGAAGATTCACTAGCGGGAGGGCTTAATGAGCAGTTCTTC. This sequence encodes CSVEDSLAGGLNEQFF.